The 2 T cell receptor beta chains below were found in one sample sequenced in a study of blood T cell repertoires in COVID-19. The repertoire was sequenced with immunoSEQ multiplex PCR; TCRdb's copy has only in-frame clones and lacks some. This table holds approximately 120,000 clones, around 80% found once. Sample: peripheral blood. The receptors come from a human donor in a cohort sampled during active COVID-19.

The rearrangement uses TRBV5-4 and TRBJ1-2; TRBD1 aligns across 9 bases. The germline gives CDR1 SGHNT, CDR2 YYREEE (reference sequence). The CDR3 is 12 residues long. Unmatched junction bases numbered 3, after V lost 4 bases and J lost 8 bases. The DNA for the CDR3 is TGTGCCAGCAGCACGGACAGGGGAGGCTACACCTTC. Its translation: CASSTDRGGYTF.

This chain connects TRBV27 to TRBJ2-7, with 7 bases matching TRBD2. CDR1 is MNHEY, CDR2 SMNVEV, per germline (reference sequence). With V trimmed by 3 bases and J by 5 bases, 13 bases remained unmatched. This CDR3 region has 16 residues. CDR3 nucleotide sequence: TGTGCCAGCAGTTTTGGGTACAGGAGGGACTACAACGAGCAGTACTTC. Translated, it gives CASSFGYRRDYNEQYF.